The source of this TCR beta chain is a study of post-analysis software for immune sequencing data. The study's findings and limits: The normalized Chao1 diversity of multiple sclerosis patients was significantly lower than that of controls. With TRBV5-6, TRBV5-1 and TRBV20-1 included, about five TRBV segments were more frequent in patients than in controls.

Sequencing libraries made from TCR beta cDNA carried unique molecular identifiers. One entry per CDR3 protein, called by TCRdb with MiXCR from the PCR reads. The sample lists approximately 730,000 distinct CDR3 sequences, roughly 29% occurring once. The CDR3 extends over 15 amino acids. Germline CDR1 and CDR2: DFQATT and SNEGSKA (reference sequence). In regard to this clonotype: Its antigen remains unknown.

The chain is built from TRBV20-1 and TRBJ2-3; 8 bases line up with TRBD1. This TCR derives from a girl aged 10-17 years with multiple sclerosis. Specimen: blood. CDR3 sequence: CSRTDLDRGADTQYF. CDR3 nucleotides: TGCAGCCGGACGGACCTCGACAGGGGCGCAGATACGCAGTATTTT.